The 2 T cell receptor beta chains below come from one sample, sequenced in a study of OX40 agonist ivuxolimab in advanced cancers. Libraries were prepared by immunoSEQ multiplex PCR; TCRdb keeps only in-frame clonotypes and omits some of them. The sample has 20,000 or so clones, roughly 87% seen once; the top ten hold about half. Material: CD4+ or CD8+ T cells sorted from blood, obtained in a trial of the OX40 agonist ivuxolimab. The receptor source for this set is an adult with an advanced solid tumor such as melanoma, head and neck, liver or kidney cancer.

This chain joins TRBV7-6 and TRBJ2-3, with TRBD2 matching over 11 bases. V shed 6 bases and J 6 bases; nucleotides not matched to a gene: 2. Germline-derived CDR1 and CDR2 are SGHVS and FNYEAQ. There are 13 residues in the CDR3. The CDR3: CASRRLAGDTQYF. The CDR3 DNA sequence: TGTGCCAGCAGACGACTAGCGGGGGATACGCAGTATTTT.

The rearrangement links TRBV7-8 to TRBJ2-1; maybe TRBD2 (6 bases). The V gene lost 3 bases and the J gene lost 6 bases, with 12 bases spanning the gap. Germline CDR1 and CDR2: SGHVS and FQNEAQ. CDR3 length equals 14 residues. CDR3 DNA sequence: TGTGCCAGCAGCTTCCGGGACTCCATCAATGAGCAGTTCTTC. Translated: CASSFRDSINEQFF.